The 14 T cell receptor beta chains listed next were all sequenced from one sample in a study of CD8 T cells in ankylosing spondylitis. In TCRdb, the 5' RACE reads were re-called with MiXCR into one record per CDR3 protein. The sample holds 130,000 or so distinct CDR3 sequences, 6% to 8.5% seen once. Sequenced material: blood, either unsorted or a sorted T cell fraction (not recorded which). These TCRs come from a male donor with ankylosing spondylitis or in good health (not recorded which).

This clonotype was recorded at least ten times. The rearrangement uses TRBV12-3 or TRBV12-4 and TRBJ2-7; a possible D gene is TRBD1 (6 bases). V lost 2 bases, J lost 4 bases, and 15 bases lay in between. The CDR3 loop spans 15 amino acids. CDR3: CASSLSQGPVYEQYF. The CDR3 DNA reads TGTGCCAGCAGTTTAAGCCAGGGGCCTGTATACGAGCAGTACTTC.

There are many counts of this clonotype. This rearrangement joins TRBV5-1 to TRBJ1-5, with 8 nucleotides matching TRBD1. Germline loops: CDR1 SGHRS, CDR2 YFSETQ. The CDR3 has 14 residues. V shed 4 bases, J shed 2 bases, and the junction held 2 bases outside the gene matches. The CDR3: CASSAQGGNQPQHF. In DNA form, the CDR3 reads TGCGCCAGCAGCGCACAGGGGGGCAATCAGCCCCAGCATTTT.

This clonotype was counted at least ten times. The genes are TRBV5-1 and TRBJ1-1, with 9 bases matching TRBD1. The CDR3 contains 15 residues. CDR1 is SGHRS and CDR2 is YFSETQ in the germline V gene. The ends lost 4 bases at V and 5 bases at J; junction bases unmatched: 9. The CDR3 DNA reads as TGCGCCAGCAGCCCGGGGGACAGGGTCAAGACTGAAGCTTTCTTT. It codes for CASSPGDRVKTEAFF.

Ten or more counts support this clonotype. The chain uses TRBV7-6 and TRBJ2-3, with 16 positions matching TRBD2. The trim removed 4 bases at V and 6 bases at J, leaving 13 bases unmatched. This CDR3 contains 19 residues. Germline lookup yields CDR1 SGHVS and CDR2 FNYEAQ. The CDR3 region is CASSSTPGLAGGPSDTQYF. CDR3 nucleotide sequence: TGTGCCAGCAGCTCTACACCGGGACTAGCGGGGGGGCCGAGCGATACGCAGTATTTT.

The table lists this clonotype with a few counts. This chain links TRBV7-2 with TRBJ2-2, with D possibly being TRBD2 (5 bases). This CDR3 region has 17 residues. Germline V CDR1 and CDR2: SGHTA, FQGNSA. Trimming took 1 base from V and 4 from J, leaving 16 bases between them. Written as DNA, the CDR3 is TGTGCCAGCAGCTTAGTTCGTACTAGGCGATCCACCGGGGAGCTGTTTTTT. Translating gives CASSLVRTRRSTGELFF. The full variable domain, completed using reference TRBV7-2 and TRBJ2-2, is GAGVSQSPSNKVTEKGKDVELRCDPISGHTALYWYRQSLGQGLEFLIYFQGNSAPDKSGLPSDRFSAERTGGSVSTLTIQRTQQEDSAVYLCASSLVRTRRSTGELFFGEGSRLTVL.

This clonotype was found many times. The chain is built from TRBV7-8 and TRBJ2-7; 9 bases are shared with TRBD2. J was trimmed by 5 bases and V by 5 bases; bases with no gene match: 7. The CDR3 is 14 amino acids. Germline CDR1 is SGHVS and CDR2 is FQNEAQ. Written as DNA, the CDR3 is TGTGCCAGCAGCCCAAGACTAGCGGCTGACGAGCAGTACTTC. Amino acid sequence: CASSPRLAADEQYF.

This clonotype was observed at least ten times. This chain links TRBV5-1 with TRBJ2-3; 7 bases map to TRBD1. From germline, CDR1 is SGHRS and CDR2 YFSETQ. The CDR3 runs to 19 residues. Trimming cost V 1 base and J 2 bases; bases outside gene matches: 16. The CDR3 bases are TGCGCCAGCAGCTTGAAAACCGGGACAGAGAAATATTACACAGATACGCAGTATTTT. Translated: CASSLKTGTEKYYTDTQYF.

At least ten counts were recorded for this clonotype. This chain links TRBV7-8 with TRBJ2-1, with 7 bases that match TRBD2. The CDR3 runs 15 residues. V shed 2 bases, J shed 2 bases, and the junction held 3 bases outside the gene matches. Germline CDR1 is SGHVS and CDR2 is FQNEAQ. The CDR3 loop reads CASSLLGRPYNEQFF. As DNA, the CDR3 is TGTGCCAGCAGCTTACTCGGGAGGCCCTACAATGAGCAGTTCTTC.

This clonotype was detected ten times or more. This sequence joins TRBV20-1 and TRBJ2-4; D possibly corresponds to TRBD2 (5 bases). Trimming took off 1 base at V and 12 bases at J, with 13 bases between the two ends. Per the germline V gene, CDR1 is DFQATT and CDR2 is SNEGSKA (reference sequence). The CDR3 extends over 12 amino acids. The CDR3 nucleotides are TGCAGTGCTAGAGTAAGCGGTCCCCGTCAGTACTTC. It yields the protein CSARVSGPRQYF.

The chain uses TRBV28 and TRBJ2-7; 12 positions agree with TRBD2. Trimming removed 6 bases from V and 3 bases from J; junction bases left unmatched: 12. The germline V gene encodes CDR1 MDHEN and CDR2 SYDVKM. The length of the CDR3 is 17 residues. The CDR3 region has the DNA TGTGCCAGCAGAGGCTTGACTAGCGGGAGTGGTAGCTACGAGCAGTACTTC. It codes for CASRGLTSGSGSYEQYF.

This clonotype was counted many times. This sequence joins TRBV10-3 and TRBJ1-4; D uncertain. CDR1 and CDR2 (germline): ENHRY, SYGVKD. The CDR3 runs 14 residues. Trimming left V 2 bases short and J 5 bases short, with 9 bases between. The CDR3 protein is CAISENQRNEKLFF. The CDR3 DNA sequence: TGTGCCATCAGTGAGAACCAGAGAAATGAAAAACTGTTTTTT.

Comments on this clonotype: This sequence may be a read error, since a much larger clone differs from it by one base. The rearrangement uses TRBV20-1 and TRBJ2-3; no clear D. Germline CDR1 DFQATT, CDR2 SNEGSKA (reference sequence). The CDR3 runs to 15 residues. V was trimmed by 4 bases and J by 0 bases, leaving 14 bases between them. CDR3 bases: TGCAGTGCTACGGTGAAGCCCCCTAGCACAGATACGCAGTATTTT. It yields the protein CSATVKPPSTDTQYF.

Ten or more counts support this clonotype. The chain carries TRBV5-1 and TRBJ2-5; weak D call: TRBD2 (6 bases). Trimming left V 0 bases short and J 1 base short, with 10 bases between. Germline V gene sequence: CDR1 SGHRS, CDR2 YFSETQ. The CDR3 consists of 15 residues. For the CDR3, the DNA is TGCGCCAGCAGCTTGGTGGCGGGGTCCCAAGAGACCCAGTACTTC. Translation gives CASSLVAGSQETQYF.

This clonotype was found many times. Written as DNA, the CDR3 is TGCAGCGTTGTCTATACGGAAACCTACGAGCAGTACTTC. Translated: CSVVYTETYEQYF. The gene calls are TRBV29-1 and TRBJ2-7; D is unresolved. CDR3 length equals 13 residues. CDR1 is SQVTM, CDR2 ANQGSEA, per germline. The V end was cut by 4 bases, the J end by 2 bases, with 12 bases between.